What follows is one T cell receptor beta chain and its context. What this receptor recognizes is not known. No much larger clone exists at a distance of one base, and base qualities are not known. V and J lose 6 bases and 0 bases, and a span of 12 bases separates them. The CDR3 runs 14 amino acids, cysteine and phenylalanine included. CDR3 DNA only is kept here, 42 bases in frame from base 1. CDR1 and CDR2 (SGHTA, FQGTGA) derive from the germline V gene. The method behind the library was PCR. DNA from cultured CD4+ T cells underwent TCR sequencing with the Oncomine TCR Beta short-read assay at the Johns Hopkins FTIC core. The QIAamp micro DNA kit was used to extract genomic DNA from the cultured CD4+ T cells. The Oncomine TCR Beta libraries from cultured CD4+ T cells were pooled using unique dual indexes and then sequenced on an Illumina iSeq 100. The study's processing was this. Non-productive sequences were removed, and CDR3s not starting with C, not ending with F or W, or shorter than 7 amino acids were discarded. Antigen-specific clonotypes were identified using the MANAFEST web application through comparison of peptide-stimulated wells with reference and other culture wells. For a clone to be called positive, the clone needed an FDR below 0.05, an odds ratio above 5, and a productive frequency above 0.1% in at least two of three replicate wells. A clonotype was classed as cross-reactive if the clonotype showed significant expansion both in SARS-CoV-2 spike wells and in at least one common cold coronavirus spike condition. Using R version 3.6.1, CDR3 homology was evaluated through Levenshtein distances (stringdist) along with unrooted phylogenetic trees (ape). The public reads were reanalyzed by TCRdb: fastp trimming at Q25, MiXCR alignment, in-frame beta chains only. Merged by CDR3 protein, the rows form single entries marked with the most common genes and DNA. For this entry, the V and J calls and clone size follow TCRdb and not the study's own pipeline. This sample gives approximately 15,000 distinct CDR3 sequences in total; around half of them show up just once. The ten largest account for roughly 17% of the sample.

The data derive from a study of vaccination and CD4 T cells after COVID-19 (dated by TCRdb to the early 2020s). At the level of the whole study: SARS-CoV-2 positivity had been established in the convalescent patients by nasal swab PCR, and mild disease was recorded in roughly ten of these patients and severe disease in one. In the convalescent cohort there were six males and four females, among whom were two Hispanic individuals, seven Caucasians, two Asians and one multiracial person. Participants received two doses of either the Pfizer-BioNTech BNT162b2 vaccine (n=8) or the Moderna mRNA-1273 vaccine (n=2). Post-COVID blood samples from convalescent patients were collected a median of approximately 100 days after diagnosis, with a range of 35 to 161 days. Post-vaccine blood samples were collected a median of approximately 68 days after the second vaccine dose, ranging from roughly 12 to 250 days. Overlapping spike peptide pools from SARS-CoV-2 and from the common cold coronaviruses HCoV-NL63, HCoV-OC43 and HCoV-229E were used as culture stimuli. In control cultures, a CEFX viral epitope pool was used as positive control, an HIV-1 Nef peptide pool was used as negative control, or no peptide was added. In 10 COVID-19 convalescent patients and a few infection-naive healthy vaccine recipients, researchers compared the spike-specific CD4+ TCR repertoire from before mRNA vaccination with the repertoire from after. What the study reported, not specific to this receptor: Nearly all vaccine-specific clones in convalescent patients (304 of 307) were mono-reactive for SARS-CoV-2 spike rather than cross-reactive with common cold coronaviruses. Only a relatively small number of convalescent patients were included in the study, and early timepoints following natural infection were not analyzed. Among the post-vaccine SARS-CoV-2-reactive clones in convalescent patients, a median 86.3% showed up only after vaccination, which suggests vaccine-specific priming. An increase in the median number of SARS-CoV-2-reactive clonotypes from approximately 20 after infection to approximately 41 after vaccination was observed, but the change was not found to be significant.

The treatment or condition label, as the study defines it: approximately nine-day PBMC culture with coronavirus spike peptide pools or control peptides (ViraFEST assay). The ViraFEST assay, used in the study, expanded antigen-specific T cells with peptide pools and then identified the expanded clonotypes through TCR sequencing. The convalescent patients' positive SARS-CoV-2 PCR tests were from March to December 2020, which was before the Alpha, Beta and Delta variants emerged in the United States. Each well held 1.5 million to 2.5 million PBMCs cultured with roughly 10 ug/ml peptide pools in IMDM containing approximately 4.8% human AB serum and 7.5 to 10 IU/ml IL-2. Half of the culture medium was replaced with fresh IL-2-containing medium on days 3 and 7. CD4+ T cells were isolated after 10 days of culture through negative selection using the EasySep CD4+ T cell isolation kit. PBMCs were separated from whole blood using Ficoll-Paque Plus gradient centrifugation and then either used fresh or cryopreserved at -140C. Each culture condition was generally run in triplicate wells.

The sample comprised CD4+ T cells from blood, cultured in vitro. The TCR comes from a human donor who had recovered from COVID-19. In this chain, TRBV7-3 is recombined with TRBJ2-7; a tentative D call is TRBD1 (6 bases match). The CDR3 loop reads CASRKDSNSYEQYF. The DNA sequence follows: TGTGCCAGCAGAAAGGACAGTAACTCCTACGAGCAGTACTTC.